Following are 30 T cell receptor gamma chains from one sample sequenced in a study of gamma-delta chains in newborns, infants, children. TCRdb reprocessed the reads using CATT. The sample lists some 1,100 gamma-chain clones; around two fifths were seen once. Sequencing used blood. The receptors were sampled from a child who was a newborn, infant or young child, either healthy, febrile or measles-vaccinated (not recorded which).

The V gene reported is TRGV8; the J gene is uncalled. Germline V gives CDR1 VENAVY, CDR2 YDSYNSRV. The CDR3 is 14 residues long. As DNA, the CDR3 is TGTGCCACCTGGGTTTCCCTTACTGGTTGGTTCGAGATATTT. It is translated as CATWVSLTGWFEIF.

This clone has only a few counts. The chain uses TRGV9 and TRGJP. Here the J gene was assigned by germline matching of the DNA, as TCRdb has none. In germline, CDR1 is GITISATS, CDR2 ISYDGTV (reference sequence). J was trimmed by 7 bases and V by 2 bases; bases with no gene match: 8. The CDR3 totals 17 residues. CDR3 residues: CALWEASEELGKKIKVF. CDR3 nucleotides: TGTGCCTTGTGGGAGGCGTCAGAGGAGTTGGGCAAAAAAATCAAGGTATTT.

The chain recombines TRGV2 with TRGJ1 or TRGJ2. Here the J gene came from matching the DNA to germline, since TCRdb omits it. J lost 4 bases, V lost 1 base, and 4 bases had no gene match. The CDR3 is 13 residues long. Looked up from germline, CDR1 is EGSNGY and CDR2 is YDSYNSKV. CDR3 region: CATWDGLYYKKLF. In DNA, the CDR3 is TGTGCCACCTGGGACGGTCTCTATTATAAGAAACTCTTT.

A few counts support this clone. Different DNA sequences within this sample yield the same CDR3. The genes are TRGV9 and TRGJP. In the absence of a J gene in TCRdb, the DNA was matched to germline to assign it here. After removal of 3 bases from V and 4 bases from J, the junction contained 6 bases not matched to a gene. Germline V gene sequence: CDR1 GITISATS, CDR2 ISYDGTV (reference sequence). The length of the CDR3 is 17 residues. The CDR3 region has the DNA TGTGCCTTGTGGGAGCCAATACAAGAGTTGGGCAAAAAAATCAAGGTATTT. Amino acids: CALWEPIQELGKKIKVF.

This chain uses TRGV9 with TRGJP1. Germline matching of the DNA provided the J gene here, since TCRdb leaves it blank. Trimming took 3 bases from V and 1 from J; bases not matched to a gene: 5. Germline CDR1 and CDR2: GITISATS and ISYDGTV (reference sequence). The CDR3 runs to 15 residues. The CDR3 nucleotides read TGTGCCTTGTGGGAGAGGGGTACCACTGGTTGGTTCAAGATATTT. It encodes CALWERGTTGWFKIF.

Worth noting for this clone: A junction end diverges from the germline sequence, so it may reflect a read error. This rearrangement joins TRGV9 to TRGJ1 or TRGJ2. TCRdb supplies no J gene; here it was assigned by aligning the nucleotide sequence to germline. Germline CDR1 and CDR2: GITISATS and ISYDGTV (reference sequence). This CDR3 contains 11 residues. The CDR3 reads CAVWERYKKLF. CDR3 coding DNA: TGTGCCGTGTGGGAGCGGTATAAGAAACTCTTT.

Points on this clone: One end of the junction varies from germline; a read error may be responsible. The chain has TRGV9 and TRGJP. Assignment of the J gene here rests on matching the DNA to germline, because TCRdb gives none. CDR3 length equals 17 residues. From germline, CDR1 is GITISATS and CDR2 ISYDGTV (reference sequence). The CDR3 is CALWEVSQELGEKIKVF. CDR3 DNA: TGCGCCTTGTGGGAGGTGTCCCAAGAGTTGGGCGAAAAAATCAAGGTATTT.

For the V gene the call is TRGV9; the J gene has no call. Germline CDR1 GITISATS, CDR2 ISYDGTV (reference sequence). The CDR3 has 17 residues. This CDR3 is CALWEDLGEVGKKIKVF. The CDR3 bases are TGTGCCTTGTGGGAGGACCTAGGGGAGGTGGGCAAAAAAATAAAGGTATTT.

The sample holds a few counts of this clone. The rearrangement joins TRGV9 to TRGJP. TCRdb lists no J gene, so it was determined here by aligning the DNA to germline. The CDR3 is made up of 17 amino acids. V dropped 0 bases and J dropped 6; count of bases not matched to a gene: 5. Germline CDR1 GITISATS, CDR2 ISYDGTV (reference sequence). The CDR3 here is CALWEVPSELGKKIKVF. In DNA, the CDR3 is TGTGCCTTGTGGGAGGTGCCTTCAGAGTTGGGCAAAAAAATCAAGGTATTT.

The chain links TRGV9 to TRGJ1 or TRGJ2. TCRdb gives no J gene; it was assigned here by matching the DNA to germline. V lost 5 bases to trimming and J lost 2 bases; unmatched junction nucleotides: 3. The CDR3 spans 12 residues. Germline V gene data show CDR1 as GITISATS and CDR2 as ISYDGTV (reference sequence). The DNA for the CDR3 is TGTGCCTTGTGGGTAGATTATTATAAGAAACTCTTT. Translating gives CALWVDYYKKLF.

The genes are TRGV9 and TRGJP. TCRdb carries no J gene annotation; the J gene was assigned here by matching the DNA with germline. CDR1 is GITISATS, CDR2 ISYDGTV, per germline (reference sequence). The CDR3 loop spans 14 amino acids. Losses at the gene ends were 5 bases for V and 9 bases for J; bases not matched to a gene: 4. The CDR3 coding sequence is TGTGCCTTGTGGGCCGTGTTGGGCAAAAAAATCAAGGTATTT. This translates into CALWAVLGKKIKVF.

This chain connects TRGV9 to TRGJP. The J gene comes from matching the DNA to germline here; TCRdb lacks it. The CDR3 totals 17 residues. With 1 base clipped from V and 9 bases from J, the junction kept 9 bases outside the gene matches. Germline lookup yields CDR1 GITISATS and CDR2 ISYDGTV (reference sequence). The CDR3: CALWEVREGLGKKIKVF. CDR3 DNA sequence: TGTGCCTTGTGGGAGGTTCGCGAGGGGTTGGGCAAAAAAATCAAGGTATTT.

This clone was detected a few times. Other DNA sequences in the same sample also yield this CDR3. V is TRGV9 and J is TRGJP. The J gene is not listed in TCRdb, so it was assigned here from a DNA match to germline. The ends lost 4 bases at V and 4 bases at J; junction bases unmatched: 4. CDR1 is GITISATS, CDR2 ISYDGTV, per germline (reference sequence). The CDR3 contains 16 residues. The CDR3, as DNA: TGTGCCTTGTGGGACCTCCAAGAGTTGGGCAAAAAAATCAAGGTATTT. Translation gives CALWDLQELGKKIKVF.

This clone showed up just a few times. The rearrangement uses TRGV9 and TRGJ1 or TRGJ2. No J gene was available from TCRdb, and it was assigned here by a germline match of the DNA. Germline CDR1 reads GITISATS; CDR2 reads ISYDGTV (reference sequence). The length of the CDR3 is 12 residues. The V segment lost 2 bases and the J segment 2 bases; nucleotides outside the gene matches: 0. The CDR3 nucleotides are TGTGCCTTGTGGGAGGATTATTATAAGAAACTCTTT. The encoded protein is CALWEDYYKKLF.

J is TRGJP and V is TRGV9. The J gene, not given by TCRdb, was assigned here from a germline match of the nucleotide sequence. CDR3 size: 17 residues. V lost 0 bases, J lost 7 bases, and 6 bases stayed unmatched. Germline V gene sequence: CDR1 GITISATS, CDR2 ISYDGTV (reference sequence). CDR3 sequence (DNA): TGTGCCTTGTGGGAGGTGCTATCCGAGTTGGGCAAAAAAATCAAGGTATTT. Amino acid sequence: CALWEVLSELGKKIKVF.

Details on this clone: A far larger clone is one base from this, pointing to a likely read error. The DNA for the CDR3 is TGTGCCACCTGGGATACCACTGGTCGGTTCAAGATATTT. Protein product: CATWDTTGRFKIF. The genes are TRGV8 and TRGJP1. The J gene is not listed in TCRdb, so it was assigned here from a DNA match to germline. The germline gives CDR1 VENAVY, CDR2 YDSYNSRV. CDR3 length: 13 residues.

This clone has just a few counts. CDR3 nucleotide sequence: TGTGCCTTGTGGGAGGTTGTGGGCAAAAAAATCAAGGTATTT. It specifies CALWEVVGKKIKVF. The chain joins TRGV9 to TRGJP. The J gene, left out of TCRdb, was set here by checking the DNA against germline. Germline CDR1 GITISATS, CDR2 ISYDGTV (reference sequence). V lost 1 base to trimming and J lost 11 bases; unmatched junction nucleotides: 2. The length of the CDR3 is 14 residues.

Concerning this clone: TCRdb's protein sequence differs at residue 7 from the translated DNA; the protein presented here follows the DNA. The genes are TRGV9 and TRGJP. The J gene was missing in TCRdb and was found by matching the end of the DNA to germline. After removal of 0 bases from V and 7 bases from J, the junction contained 3 bases not matched to a gene. CDR3 length equals 16 residues. Looked up from germline, CDR1 is GITISATS and CDR2 is ISYDGTV (reference sequence). This CDR3 is CALWEVSELGKKIKVF. CDR3 DNA: TGTGCCTTGTGGGAGGTGTCCGAGTTGGGCAAAAAAATCAAGGTATTT.

This clone has just a few counts. This clone may be a read error of a much larger clone one base away. Other DNA sequences in the sample encode the same CDR3. This chain links TRGV9 with TRGJP. TCRdb does not report a J gene; here it was assigned by matching the DNA to germline references. The CDR3 has 16 residues. The J segment lost 7 bases and the V segment lost 1 base, leaving 4 bases of the junction unmatched. Germline V gives CDR1 GITISATS, CDR2 ISYDGTV (reference sequence). The DNA for the CDR3 is TGTGCCTTGTGGGAGGTTCGGGAGTTGGGCAAAAAAATCAAGGTATTT. It codes for CALWEVRELGKKIKVF.

The chain combines TRGV9 with TRGJP. The J gene was missing in TCRdb and was found by matching the end of the DNA to germline. The CDR3 runs 16 residues. Germline V gene sequence: CDR1 GITISATS, CDR2 ISYDGTV (reference sequence). J was trimmed by 7 bases and V by 6 bases; bases with no gene match: 9. The CDR3: CALWSKGELGKKIKVF. The CDR3, as DNA: TGTGCCTTGTGGAGTAAGGGTGAGTTGGGCAAAAAAATCAAGGTATTT.

On this clone itself: This specimen includes other DNA sequences encoding the same CDR3. The rearrangement joins TRGV9 to TRGJP. No J segment appears in TCRdb, so it was assigned here by matching the sequence to germline. With 0 bases clipped from V and 7 bases from J, the junction kept 6 bases outside the gene matches. Germline V gene data show CDR1 as GITISATS and CDR2 as ISYDGTV (reference sequence). The CDR3 sequence is 17 residues long. CDR3 DNA: TGTGCCTTGTGGGAGGTGCAGAGGGAGTTGGGCAAAAAAATCAAGGTATTT. This codes for CALWEVQRELGKKIKVF.

Here the CDR3 reads CALWEVQEELGKEIKVF. The CDR3 nucleotides read TGTGCCTTGTGGGAGGTGCAGGAGGAGTTGGGCAAAGAAATAAAGGTCTTT. No J gene was assigned, while the V gene was called as TRGV9. Germline values: CDR1 GITISATS, CDR2 ISYDGTV (reference sequence). The CDR3 is 17 amino acids.

This chain links TRGV9 with TRGJP. The J gene, missing from TCRdb, was assigned here through DNA to germline matching. Germline values: CDR1 GITISATS, CDR2 ISYDGTV (reference sequence). The ends lost 4 bases at V and 2 bases at J; junction bases unmatched: 5. CDR3 size: 17 residues. CDR3 residues: CALWDHRQELGKKIKVF. CDR3 nucleotide sequence: TGTGCCTTGTGGGACCACCGGCAAGAGTTGGGCAAAAAAATCAAGGTATTT.

Turning to this clone: The sample holds other DNA sequences that translate to the same CDR3. J is TRGJP and V is TRGV9. No J gene was available from TCRdb, and it was assigned here by a germline match of the DNA. CDR3 length equals 17 residues. V lost 4 bases to trimming and J lost 4 bases; unmatched junction nucleotides: 7. CDR1 is GITISATS and CDR2 is ISYDGTV in the germline V gene (reference sequence). The CDR3 protein is CALWDDRQELGKKIKVF. In nucleotides, the CDR3 is TGTGCCTTGTGGGACGATCGTCAAGAGTTGGGCAAAAAAATCAAGGTATTT.

With regard to this clone: A read error is possible here, since a much larger clone lies one base away. The sample holds other DNA sequences that translate to the same CDR3. The rearrangement uses TRGV9 and TRGJP. Here the J gene was assigned by germline matching of the DNA, as TCRdb has none. The CDR3 has 15 amino acids. V lost 4 bases, J lost 5 bases, and 2 bases stayed unmatched. The germline V gene has CDR1 GITISATS and CDR2 ISYDGTV (reference sequence). The CDR3 protein is CALWEEELGKKIKVF. DNA of the CDR3: TGTGCCTTGTGGGAAGAAGAGTTGGGCAAAAAAATCAAGGTATTT.

The rearrangement uses TRGV2 and TRGJP1. TCRdb carries no J gene annotation; the J gene was assigned here by matching the DNA with germline. Germline CDR1 and CDR2: EGSNGY and YDSYNSKV. J gave up 7 bases and V 2 bases, and 4 bases lay outside the gene matches. This CDR3 region has 13 residues. The chain's CDR3 is CATWDERGWFKIF. CDR3 DNA: TGTGCCACCTGGGACGAACGTGGTTGGTTCAAGATATTT.

The rearrangement links TRGV9 to TRGJP. The J gene, missing from TCRdb, was assigned here through DNA to germline matching. The CDR3 is made up of 17 amino acids. Germline CDR1 and CDR2: GITISATS and ISYDGTV (reference sequence). Trimming at V came to 5 bases and at J to 13 bases, leaving 17 bases not matched to a gene. The DNA of the CDR3 is TGTGCCTTGTGGGCTCGACAACGGTGGGTTGGCAAAAAAATCAAGGTATTT. Protein sequence: CALWARQRWVGKKIKVF.

By its share, this clone is large. Other nucleotide sequences in the sample specify the same CDR3. The chain is built from TRGV9 and TRGJP. In the absence of a J gene in TCRdb, the DNA was matched to germline to assign it here. J gave up 4 bases and V 3 bases, and 6 bases lay outside the gene matches. Germline CDR1 reads GITISATS; CDR2 reads ISYDGTV (reference sequence). The CDR3 is made up of 17 amino acids. The CDR3 is CALWEPIQELGKKIKVF. CDR3 DNA: TGTGCCTTGTGGGAGCCGATTCAAGAGTTGGGCAAAAAAATCAAGGTATTT.

No V segment was called; the J segment is TRGJP. The CDR3 is 17 residues long. CDR3 DNA sequence: TGTGCCTTGTGGGAGGTGCAATTAGGGTTGGGCAAAAAAATCAAGGTATTT. Its translation is CALWEVQLGLGKKIKVF.

This clone ranks as large. With a far larger clone one base away, a read error is the likely cause. The V gene is TRGV9, the J gene TRGJP. Germline matching of the DNA provided the J gene here, since TCRdb leaves it blank. CDR1 is GITISATS and CDR2 is ISYDGTV in the germline V gene (reference sequence). After removal of 3 bases from V and 3 bases from J, the junction contained 2 bases not matched to a gene. CDR3 length: 16 amino acids. As DNA, the CDR3 is TGTGCCTTGTGGGAGTTGCAAGAGTTGGGCAAAAAAATCAAGGTATTT. Its translation is CALWELQELGKKIKVF.